This T cell receptor (beta chain) was identified in a study of T cell repertoires in cytomegalovirus infection. Study information: HLA-C-restricted CMV epitopes, recently identified, and well-studied HLA-B-restricted ones were used by the study. Whole-study results and caveats: Within the response measured ex vivo, HLA-C-restricted CMV-specific TCR beta clonotypes were dominant.

MiXCR was run by TCRdb on the reads, yielding one entry per CDR3 protein. The repertoire holds about half a million distinct CDR3 sequences, with 30% to 35% as singletons. After removal of 4 bases from V and 4 bases from J, the junction contained 11 bases not matched to a gene. The CDR3 sequence is 16 residues long. The germline V gene has CDR1 MNHEY and CDR2 SMNVEV (reference sequence). Of note for this clonotype: As yet, its antigen is unknown.

Material: cultured PBMCs, obtained from culture after CMV antigen stimulation. The TCR sequence derives from a human donor in good health (CMV status not recorded). Some clones in this sample may be carry-over from other donors' samples. The V call is TRBV27, the J call TRBJ2-3; 7 bases are shared with TRBD1. CDR3 in amino acids: CASSSGQDMVPDTQYF. The CDR3 nucleotides are TGTGCCAGCAGTTCCGGACAGGATATGGTTCCAGATACGCAGTATTTT.